This T cell receptor (beta chain) was identified during a study of cytomegalovirus exposure and HLA in healthy donors. Study overall: Earlier work reported about 110 million unique TCR beta sequences from about 180 million T cells. Of some 400 genotyped donors, roughly 80% grouped in the Caucasian-associated ancestry cluster. General study results and limits: Most CMV-associated TCR beta chains appeared HLA-restricted in a later analysis. A further, later analysis showed that HLA-associated TCR beta chains (compared with equally common others) were more clonally expanded.

A word on this clone: Its target is unknown.

13 Jbeta primers and 60 Vbeta primers were used for the PCR. Clones were read by immunoSEQ multiplex PCR, and TCRdb kept only the in-frame ones, dropping some. This sample carries about 140,000 clones, 75% to 80% of them seen once, and the ten largest clones take about 2.2%. There are 15 residues in the CDR3. With 6 bases clipped from V and 9 bases from J, the junction kept 12 bases outside the gene matches. Germline V gene sequence: CDR1 MNHNY, CDR2 SVGAGI (reference sequence). The V gene is TRBV6-6, the J gene TRBJ2-1, with 9 positions matching TRBD2. The sequencing sample was made of PBMCs. The sequence was collected from a woman between 18 and 29 years old in good health and CMV-seropositive. Here the CDR3 reads CASSHASSGVSEQFF. The CDR3 nucleotides read TGTGCCAGCAGCCATGCGTCTAGCGGGGTTAGTGAGCAGTTCTTC.